The present entry profiles one T cell receptor (beta chain) with its context. Its target is not known. V shed 8 bases and J shed 3 bases, with 11 bases lying between them. CDR3 size: 13 residues. From germline, CDR1 is LNHDA and CDR2 SQIVND (reference sequence). Profiled with immunoSEQ multiplex PCR; TCRdb holds only in-frame clones, not every one. The sample records roughly 29,000 clones, around 90% being singletons. This entry is derived from a study of graft-versus-host responses after intestinal transplantation. Study observations and caveats: The study found high graft-versus-host to host-versus-graft clonal ratios in allografts of patients with graft-donor T cell macrochimerism. After transplant, early declines in HvG clones were associated with peak levels of circulating GvH clones.

The sequenced sample was PBMCs, obtained around 480 days after intestinal transplantation. The clonotype comes from a human patient who received an intestinal transplant, so some T cells may come from the graft donor. The chain has TRBV19 and TRBJ1-5; no clear D. CDR3 coding DNA: TGTGCCAGTCAATACAGTTCCAATCAGCCCCAGCATTTT. Translated, it gives CASQYSSNQPQHF.